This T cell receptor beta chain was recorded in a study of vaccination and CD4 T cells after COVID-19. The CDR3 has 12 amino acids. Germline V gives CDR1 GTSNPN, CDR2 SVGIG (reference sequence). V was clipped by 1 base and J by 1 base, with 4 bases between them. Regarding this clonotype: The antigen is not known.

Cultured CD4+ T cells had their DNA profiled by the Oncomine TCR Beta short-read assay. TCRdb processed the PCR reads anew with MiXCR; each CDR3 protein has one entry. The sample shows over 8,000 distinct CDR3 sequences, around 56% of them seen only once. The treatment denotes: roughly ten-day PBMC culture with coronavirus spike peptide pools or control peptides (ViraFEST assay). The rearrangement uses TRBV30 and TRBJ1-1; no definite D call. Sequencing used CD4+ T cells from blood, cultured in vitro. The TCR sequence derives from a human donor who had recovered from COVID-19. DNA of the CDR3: TGTGCCTGGAGTGCTCCGAACACTGAAGCTTTCTTT. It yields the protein CAWSAPNTEAFF.